The rows below give T cell receptor beta chains drawn from one sample of a study of T cell responses to AZD1222 COVID-19 vaccine. Sequencing was performed with immunoSEQ multiplex PCR; in TCRdb, only in-frame clones are kept and a portion is missing. The table lists more than 85,000 clones, roughly 92% of them singletons, with about 2.5% in the top ten. Sequences were derived from peripheral blood, sampled 28 days after the second AZD1222 dose. The receptors were sampled from an adult who received the AZD1222 COVID-19 vaccine. Each CDR3 is given without its conserved first and last residue.

v_call: TRBV5-1
cdr3_length: 11
j_call: TRBJ1-4
cdr3_aa: ASSLVPDEKLF

v_call: TRBV4-2
cdr3_length: 12
j_call: TRBJ2-5
cdr3_aa: ASSQGRGQETQY

v_call: TRBV14
cdr3_length: 12
j_call: TRBJ1-5
cdr3_aa: ASSQGFNQGPQH

v_call: TRBV6-5
cdr3_length: 9
j_call: TRBJ1-1
cdr3_aa: ASSYQLEAF

v_call: TRBV6-5
cdr3_length: 13
j_call: TRBJ1-5
cdr3_aa: ASSYGGMSNQPQH

v_call: TRBV7-2
cdr3_length: 12
j_call: TRBJ1-4
cdr3_aa: ASSSRRNNEKLF

v_call: TRBV12-5
cdr3_length: 11
j_call: TRBJ2-6
cdr3_aa: ASGVSGANVLT

v_call: TRBV19
cdr3_length: 14
j_call: TRBJ2-2
cdr3_aa: ASSTRTSGGAGELF

v_call: TRBV2
cdr3_length: 12
j_call: TRBJ1-1
cdr3_aa: ASNGGQSRTEAF

v_call: TRBV2
cdr3_length: 11
j_call: TRBJ1-6
cdr3_aa: ASKYTAGSPLH

v_call: TRBV7-9
cdr3_length: 11
j_call: TRBJ1-1
cdr3_aa: ASSYGLNTEAF

v_call: TRBV7-6
cdr3_length: 13
j_call: TRBJ1-1
cdr3_aa: ASSLASGGGTEAF

v_call: TRBV5-1
cdr3_length: 13
j_call: TRBJ1-2
cdr3_aa: ASSADSTAPYGYT

v_call: TRBV27
cdr3_length: 12
j_call: TRBJ2-1
cdr3_aa: ASSLFSRGVEQF

v_call: TRBV27
cdr3_length: 13
j_call: TRBJ2-3
cdr3_aa: ASSPTGTGSRTQY

v_call: TRBV5-4
cdr3_length: 13
j_call: TRBJ1-4
cdr3_aa: ASSDRTGANEKLF

v_call: TRBV10-3
cdr3_length: 12
j_call: TRBJ2-1
cdr3_aa: AIRTGGGYNEQF

v_call: TRBV28
cdr3_length: 11
j_call: TRBJ1-2
cdr3_aa: ASSLPRRIGYT

v_call: TRBV7-2
cdr3_length: 13
j_call: TRBJ2-7
cdr3_aa: ASRVRDRTYYEQY

v_call: TRBV2
cdr3_length: 14
j_call: TRBJ1-2
cdr3_aa: ASSPETGRVNYGYT

v_call: TRBV7-2
cdr3_length: 12
j_call: TRBJ2-5
cdr3_aa: ASSQLTFQETQY

v_call: TRBV10-3
cdr3_length: 14
j_call: TRBJ1-6
cdr3_aa: AISNLTVSYNSPLH

v_call: TRBV19
cdr3_length: 13
j_call: TRBJ1-5
cdr3_aa: ASSIRDTNNQPQH

v_call: TRBV2
cdr3_length: 10
j_call: TRBJ2-7
cdr3_aa: ASSNESPEQY

v_call: TRBV3-1/TRBV3-2
cdr3_length: 11
j_call: TRBJ1-1
cdr3_aa: ASSQGRNTEAF

v_call: TRBV5-1
cdr3_length: 13
j_call: TRBJ2-3
cdr3_aa: ASSLRDSDTDTQY

v_call: TRBV27
cdr3_length: 11
j_call: TRBJ2-2
cdr3_aa: ASSYTGSGELF

v_call: TRBV5-4
cdr3_length: 12
j_call: TRBJ2-1
cdr3_aa: ASRGVSGGAAQF

v_call: TRBV19
cdr3_length: 12
j_call: TRBJ1-5
cdr3_aa: ASSRDRDNQPQH

v_call: TRBV6-5
cdr3_length: 13
j_call: TRBJ2-7
cdr3_aa: ASTSRQGASYEQY

v_call: TRBV5-1
cdr3_length: 15
j_call: TRBJ2-6
cdr3_aa: ASSLSVAGSGANVLT

v_call: TRBV25-1
cdr3_length: 14
j_call: TRBJ2-2
cdr3_aa: ASSEQISGITGELF

v_call: TRBV5-1
cdr3_length: 13
j_call: TRBJ1-4
cdr3_aa: ASSLGTPDVEKLF

v_call: TRBV1
cdr3_length: 15
j_call: TRBJ1-4
cdr3_aa: TSSQGRGEATNEKLF

v_call: TRBV5-1
cdr3_length: 13
j_call: TRBJ1-5
cdr3_aa: ASSLGWGADQPQH

v_call: TRBV13
cdr3_length: 11
j_call: TRBJ2-7
cdr3_aa: ASSLEGAVEQY

v_call: TRBV21-1
cdr3_length: 14
j_call: TRBJ2-7
cdr3_aa: ASSYPTGRFHYEQY

v_call: TRBV6-2/TRBV6-3
cdr3_length: 12
j_call: TRBJ2-3
cdr3_aa: ASSPRKGTDTQY

v_call: TRBV19
cdr3_length: 12
j_call: TRBJ2-3
cdr3_aa: ASSMGGGTDTQY

v_call: TRBV24-1
cdr3_length: 11
j_call: TRBJ2-1
cdr3_aa: ATSDAPFNEQF

v_call: TRBV12-3/TRBV12-4
cdr3_length: 10
j_call: TRBJ2-1
cdr3_aa: ASSPGGLATF

v_call: TRBV2
cdr3_length: 18
j_call: TRBJ2-1
cdr3_aa: ASGVNKGSSGGAAYNEQF

v_call: TRBV7-8
cdr3_length: 14
j_call: TRBJ1-2
cdr3_aa: ASSLSSGRTVGSDT

v_call: TRBV2
cdr3_length: 12
j_call: TRBJ2-1
cdr3_aa: ATRRQGASDEQF

v_call: TRBV10-2
cdr3_length: 14
j_call: TRBJ2-7
cdr3_aa: ASSGYRTGGSYEQY

v_call: TRBV4-1
cdr3_length: 16
j_call: TRBJ1-3
cdr3_aa: ASSQGGFPTWSGNTIY

v_call: TRBV5-1
cdr3_length: 12
j_call: TRBJ2-5
cdr3_aa: ASSFADLQETQY

v_call: TRBV24-1
cdr3_length: 12
j_call: TRBJ2-2
cdr3_aa: ATRGGANTGELF